Below, 24 T cell receptor beta chains from the same sample are listed, as sequenced in a study of blood T cells in healthy people across ages. A second PCR, run for 7 to 11 cycles, used a sample-barcoded 5' primer plus a J-beta primer mix. TCRdb ran MiXCR on the 5' RACE reads and lists one entry per CDR3 protein. Of 650,000 to 950,000 distinct CDR3 sequences listed, more than 40% were seen once; the top ten hold about 21%. Material for sequencing was blood. These receptors were collected from a man aged 55 to 69 in good health.

This clonotype has a handful of counts. The chain has TRBV6-2 or TRBV6-3 and TRBJ2-7; 8 bases map to TRBD1. This CDR3 is 15 amino acids long. The V gene's germline CDR1 is MNHEY and CDR2 SVGEGT. J gave up 0 bases and V 4 bases, and 5 bases lay outside the gene matches. CDR3 region: CASSSWTGHSYEQYF. CDR3 in DNA: TGTGCCAGCAGTTCATGGACAGGGCACTCCTACGAGCAGTACTTC.

The rearrangement links TRBV3-1 to TRBJ2-3, with D uncertain. The V gene's germline CDR1 is LGHDT and CDR2 YNNKEL (reference sequence). The CDR3 loop spans 16 amino acids. The germline V and J ends were trimmed by 3 bases and 2 bases, with 15 bases remaining between them. The CDR3 sequence is CASSQSRPGDTDTQYF. Here the CDR3 DNA reads TGTGCCAGCAGCCAGAGTCGCCCGGGTGACACAGATACGCAGTATTTT.

This clonotype showed up just once. The chain combines TRBV20-1 with TRBJ1-6; weak D call: TRBD1 (6 bases). V gave up 6 bases and J gave up 5 bases, with 8 bases separating them. The CDR3 totals 12 residues. Per the germline V gene, CDR1 is DFQATT and CDR2 is SNEGSKA (reference sequence). The DNA for the CDR3 is TGCAGTGCCCAGGGGAATAATTCACCCCTCCACTTT. It codes for CSAQGNNSPLHF.

This sequence joins TRBV7-2 and TRBJ1-2, with unresolved D. The V gene's germline CDR1 is SGHTA and CDR2 FQGNSA. Trimming removed 2 bases from V and 0 bases from J, with 7 bases in between. CDR3 length equals 14 residues. In DNA form, the CDR3 reads TGTGCCAGCAGCTTACCACAGTCTAACTATGGCTACACCTTC. This translates into CASSLPQSNYGYTF.

A note on this clonotype: It is unclear where the CDR3 begins or ends on the DNA, so no DNA is shown, and the CDR3 is as TCRdb lists it. The rearrangement uses TRBV20-1 and TRBJ1-2; the table's D call TRBD1 went unverified against the DNA. Ends included, the CDR3 has 12 residues. Germline CDR1 DFQATT, CDR2 SNEGSKA (reference sequence). The CDR3 sequence: CSAIARVYGCTF.

The rearrangement joins TRBV6-9 to TRBJ1-2, with 8 bases aligning to TRBD1. This CDR3 contains 16 residues. Germline CDR1 reads MNHGY; CDR2 reads SVAAGI. V shed 5 bases, J shed 3 bases, and the junction held 11 bases outside the gene matches. CDR3: CASSHFRDRRDYGYTF. The CDR3 DNA follows: TGTGCCAGCAGTCACTTCCGGGACAGGAGGGACTATGGCTACACCTTC.

As to this clonotype: A junction end diverges from the germline sequence, so it may reflect a read error. The rearrangement joins TRBV18 to TRBJ1-2; a weak D match, TRBD1 (6 bases). This CDR3 spans 13 amino acids. Germline V gene sequence: CDR1 KGHSH, CDR2 LQKENI. The CDR3 bases are TGTGCCGGCTCACCGGGACACGACTATGGCTACACCTTC. Its protein product is CAGSPGHDYGYTF.

The chain recombines TRBV3-1 with TRBJ1-6; D uncertain. Germline CDR1 LGHDT, CDR2 YNNKEL (reference sequence). The CDR3 has 12 amino acids. V was trimmed by 8 bases and J by 7 bases, leaving 9 bases between them. CDR3 loop: CASVGKNSPLHF. The CDR3 DNA is TGTGCCAGCGTGGGTAAGAATTCACCCCTCCACTTT.

This clonotype was observed a few times. The chain couples TRBV6-1 to TRBJ2-7, with no clear D. Germline CDR1 and CDR2: MNHNS and SASEGT. The CDR3 runs to 14 residues. Trimming removed 6 bases at V and 0 bases at J, with 12 bases between. The CDR3 DNA sequence: TGTGCCAGCAGGGCAGTACGCCACTCCTACGAGCAGTACTTC. It encodes CASRAVRHSYEQYF.

In its sample, this clonotype was seen a few times. This sequence joins TRBV4-1 and TRBJ2-3; maybe TRBD2 (7 bases). CDR3 length: 16 residues. V was shortened by 0 bases and J by 5 bases, with 15 bases between the two germline ends. Germline V gene sequence: CDR1 MGHRA, CDR2 YSYEKL. The CDR3 protein is CASSQESGGRRDTQYF. The DNA of the CDR3 is TGCGCCAGCAGCCAAGAATCGGGGGGCCGAAGAGATACGCAGTATTTT.

This clonotype came up many times. V gene TRBV5-1 combines with J gene TRBJ2-7, with a possible D match to TRBD1 (6 bases). This CDR3 comprises 14 residues. Germline CDR1 reads SGHRS; CDR2 reads YFSETQ. V was cut by 4 bases and J by 4 bases, with 15 bases left in between. The CDR3: CASSTGVDSYEQYF. The CDR3 bases are TGCGCCAGCAGCACTGGAGTGGACAGTTACGAGCAGTACTTC.

V and J are TRBV7-2 and TRBJ2-1, with 9 bases matching TRBD2. V was clipped by 1 base and J by 4 bases; unmatched bases: 8. CDR1 is SGHTA and CDR2 is FQGNSA in the germline V gene. The CDR3 totals 17 residues. Here the CDR3 DNA reads TGTGCCAGCAGCTTAGGTGGACTAGCGAGGCTTTACAATGAGCAGTTCTTC. This sequence encodes CASSLGGLARLYNEQFF.

Worth noting for this clonotype: The junction does not match germline at one end; this may be a read error. The genes are TRBV6-6 and TRBJ2-7; D not certain. This CDR3 has 12 residues. The germline gives CDR1 MNHNY, CDR2 SVGAGI (reference sequence). DNA of the CDR3: TGTGCCAGCAGGTACTCCGGCTACGAGCAGTACTTC. This codes for CASRYSGYEQYF.

This clonotype was seen only a few times. V and J are TRBV5-1 and TRBJ2-7, with 8 nucleotides matching TRBD1. In germline, CDR1 is SGHRS, CDR2 YFSETQ. The V and J ends lost 2 bases and 3 bases, in that order; junction bases with no gene match: 10. There are 16 residues in the CDR3. CDR3 sequence reads: CASSFNTPGQDYEQYF. CDR3 bases: TGCGCCAGCAGCTTTAACACTCCGGGACAGGACTACGAGCAGTACTTC. The full variable domain, completed using reference TRBV5-1 and TRBJ2-7, is KAGVTQTPRYLIKTRGQQVTLSCSPISGHRSVSWYQQTPGQGLQFLFEYFSETQRNKGNFPGRFSGRQFSNSRSEMNVSTLELGDSALYLCASSFNTPGQDYEQYFGPGTRLTVT.

The chain employs TRBV4-3 and TRBJ1-2, with a weak D call TRBD1 (5 bases). There are 14 residues in the CDR3. Germline V gene sequence: CDR1 LGHNA, CDR2 YSLEER. The V gene lost 1 base and the J gene lost 0 bases, with 6 bases spanning the gap. The CDR3: CASSQAGTNYGYTF. The CDR3 region has the DNA TGCGCCAGCAGCCAAGCAGGGACTAACTATGGCTACACCTTC.

The chain couples TRBV5-1 to TRBJ2-3; D might be TRBD1 or TRBD2, each matching 6 bases. The V gene lost 5 bases and the J gene lost 1 base, with 14 bases spanning the gap. There are 15 residues in the CDR3. The V gene's germline CDR1 is SGHRS and CDR2 YFSETQ. CDR3 loop: CASSVWGAGTDTQYF. DNA of the CDR3: TGCGCCAGCAGTGTGTGGGGGGCCGGCACAGATACGCAGTATTTT. Filled out from reference TRBV5-1 and TRBJ2-3, the complete variable domain reads KAGVTQTPRYLIKTRGQQVTLSCSPISGHRSVSWYQQTPGQGLQFLFEYFSETQRNKGNFPGRFSGRQFSNSRSEMNVSTLELGDSALYLCASSVWGAGTDTQYFGPGTRLTVL.

The rearrangement joins TRBV29-1 to TRBJ2-1; D may be TRBD1 or TRBD2 (5 bases each). The V and J ends lost 6 bases and 15 bases respectively, with 21 bases between them. The CDR3 totals 12 residues. Germline V gene sequence: CDR1 SQVTM, CDR2 ANQGSEA. DNA for the CDR3: TGCAGCGTGGTGGGGACCGCCGAGAATTCGTTCTTC. It specifies CSVVGTAENSFF.

This chain joins TRBV3-1 and TRBJ2-7; 8 positions match TRBD2. After removal of 4 bases from V and 0 bases from J, the junction contained 5 bases not matched to a gene. Germline CDR1 reads LGHDT; CDR2 reads YNNKEL (reference sequence). The CDR3 runs to 15 residues. Here the CDR3 DNA reads TGTGCCAGCAGCCCGGCAGCGGGGGACTCCTACGAGCAGTACTTC. Translation gives CASSPAAGDSYEQYF.

This chain links TRBV7-2 with TRBJ2-7; D remains unclear. The CDR3 runs to 13 residues. Germline V gene lookup returns CDR1 SGHTA and CDR2 FQGNSA. The V end was cut by 3 bases, the J end by 10 bases, with 16 bases between. The CDR3: CASSLDKKSSQYF. CDR3 sequence (DNA): TGTGCCAGCAGCTTGGATAAGAAATCGTCCCAGTACTTC.

This chain joins TRBV11-2 and TRBJ2-1, with 8 bases fitting TRBD2. The V gene end was trimmed by 6 bases and the J gene end by 0 bases; junction bases not matched to a gene: 7. CDR1 SGHAT and CDR2 FQNNGV come from the germline V gene. There are 16 residues in the CDR3. The CDR3 loop is CASRSLGGVSYNEQFF. As DNA, the CDR3 is TGTGCCAGCAGATCACTCGGGGGGGTCTCCTACAATGAGCAGTTCTTC.

A few counts support this clonotype. The V gene is TRBV5-6, the J gene TRBJ2-2; a weak D match, TRBD2 (6 bases). Trimming took 7 bases from V and 0 from J, leaving 16 bases between them. The CDR3 extends over 16 amino acids. Germline CDR1 and CDR2: SGHDT and YYEEEE. CDR3 residues: CASVLRGGANTGELFF. CDR3 DNA: TGTGCCAGCGTACTCAGAGGCGGGGCGAACACCGGGGAGCTGTTTTTT.

This clonotype was seen only a few times. The V call is TRBV9, the J call TRBJ2-7, with TRBD2 matching 7 bases. The germline gives CDR1 SGDLS, CDR2 YYNGEE. CDR3 size: 15 residues. Trimming took 0 bases from V and 2 from J; bases not matched to a gene: 5. The CDR3 nucleotides read TGTGCCAGCAGCGTAGAGCGGGGTCTTACCTACGAGCAGTACTTC. Protein product: CASSVERGLTYEQYF.

V gene TRBV7-7 combines with J gene TRBJ2-5; D possibly corresponds to TRBD1 (6 bases). Trimming took 6 bases from V and 4 from J, leaving 15 bases between them. CDR3 length: 14 amino acids. Germline loops: CDR1 SSHAT, CDR2 FNYEAQ (reference sequence). This CDR3 reads CASSSTGKGETQYF. CDR3 DNA: TGTGCCAGCAGTTCTACAGGGAAGGGAGAGACCCAGTACTTC.

J is TRBJ2-5 and V is TRBV12-3 or TRBV12-4; the D gene is possibly TRBD2 (5 bases). CDR3 length equals 13 residues. The V end lost 5 bases, the J end lost 4 bases, and 11 bases lay between the germline ends. This CDR3 is CASSPGFGETQYF. In nucleotides, the CDR3 is TGTGCCAGCAGTCCGGGGTTTGGAGAGACCCAGTACTTC.